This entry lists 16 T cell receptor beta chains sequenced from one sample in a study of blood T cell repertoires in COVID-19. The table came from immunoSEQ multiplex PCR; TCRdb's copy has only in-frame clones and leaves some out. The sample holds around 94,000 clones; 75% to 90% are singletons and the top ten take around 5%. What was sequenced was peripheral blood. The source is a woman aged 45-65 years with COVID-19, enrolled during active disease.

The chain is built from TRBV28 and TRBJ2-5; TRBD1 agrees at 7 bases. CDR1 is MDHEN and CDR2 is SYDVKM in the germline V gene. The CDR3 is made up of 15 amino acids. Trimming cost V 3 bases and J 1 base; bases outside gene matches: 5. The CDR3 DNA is TGTGCCAGCAGTTTGGGGACAGCCAGCCAAGAGACCCAGTACTTC. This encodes CASSLGTASQETQYF.

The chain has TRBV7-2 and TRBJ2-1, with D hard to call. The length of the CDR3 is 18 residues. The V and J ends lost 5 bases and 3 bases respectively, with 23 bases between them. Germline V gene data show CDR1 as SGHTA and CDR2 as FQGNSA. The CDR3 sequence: CASSPQRWVSPLYNEQFF. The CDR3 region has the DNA TGTGCCAGCAGCCCCCAGAGGTGGGTCAGTCCTCTCTACAATGAGCAGTTCTTC.

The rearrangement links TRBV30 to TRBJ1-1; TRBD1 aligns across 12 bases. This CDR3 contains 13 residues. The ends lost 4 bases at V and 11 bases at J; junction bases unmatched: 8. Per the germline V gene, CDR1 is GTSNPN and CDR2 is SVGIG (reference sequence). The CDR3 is CAWMGQGAPGAFF. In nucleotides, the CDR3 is TGTGCCTGGATGGGACAGGGGGCCCCCGGGGCTTTCTTT. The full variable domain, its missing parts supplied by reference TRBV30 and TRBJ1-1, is SQTIHQWPATLVQPVGSPLSLECTVEGTSNPNLYWYRQAAGRGLQLLFYSVGIGQISSEVPQNLSASRPQDRQFILSSKKLLLSDSGFYLCAWMGQGAPGAFFGQGTRLTVV.

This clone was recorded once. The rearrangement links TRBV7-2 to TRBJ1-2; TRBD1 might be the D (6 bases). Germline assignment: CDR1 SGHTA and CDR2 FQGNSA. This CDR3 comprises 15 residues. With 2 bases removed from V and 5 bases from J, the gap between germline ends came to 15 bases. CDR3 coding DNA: TGTGCCAGCAGCTTACAGTCTGGGGGCGCTTATGGCTACACCTTC. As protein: CASSLQSGGAYGYTF. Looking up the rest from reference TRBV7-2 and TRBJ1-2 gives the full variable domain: GAGVSQSPSNKVTEKGKDVELRCDPISGHTALYWYRQSLGQGLEFLIYFQGNSAPDKSGLPSDRFSAERTGGSVSTLTIQRTQQEDSAVYLCASSLQSGGAYGYTFGSGTRLTVV.

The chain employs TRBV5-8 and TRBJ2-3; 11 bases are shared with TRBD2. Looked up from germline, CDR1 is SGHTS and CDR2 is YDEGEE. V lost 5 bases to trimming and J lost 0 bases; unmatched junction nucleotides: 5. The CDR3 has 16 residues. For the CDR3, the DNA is TGTGCCAGCAGTCCCGGGACTAGCGGAAGCACAGATACGCAGTATTTT. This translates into CASSPGTSGSTDTQYF.

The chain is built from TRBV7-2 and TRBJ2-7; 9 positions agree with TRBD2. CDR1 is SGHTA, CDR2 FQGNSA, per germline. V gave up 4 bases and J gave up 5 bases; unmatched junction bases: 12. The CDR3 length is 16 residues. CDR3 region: CASSSSVSGGRDEQYF. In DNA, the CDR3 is TGTGCCAGCAGCTCGTCGGTGAGCGGGGGGCGGGACGAGCAGTACTTC.

CDR3 DNA: TGTGCCAGCAGCTTAGCGTTCGGGTCCTACGAGCAGTACTTC. Protein sequence: CASSLAFGSYEQYF. The genes are TRBV11-2 and TRBJ2-7; D unresolved. Germline-derived CDR1 and CDR2 are SGHAT and FQNNGV. The V end was cut by 1 base, the J end by 1 base, with 8 bases between. There are 14 residues in the CDR3.

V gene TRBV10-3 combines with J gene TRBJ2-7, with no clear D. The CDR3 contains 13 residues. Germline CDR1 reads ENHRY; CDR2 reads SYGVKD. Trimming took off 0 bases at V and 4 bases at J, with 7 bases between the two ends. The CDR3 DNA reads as TGTGCCATCAGTGAGTCTCCCTCGTACGAGCAGTACTTC. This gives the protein CAISESPSYEQYF.

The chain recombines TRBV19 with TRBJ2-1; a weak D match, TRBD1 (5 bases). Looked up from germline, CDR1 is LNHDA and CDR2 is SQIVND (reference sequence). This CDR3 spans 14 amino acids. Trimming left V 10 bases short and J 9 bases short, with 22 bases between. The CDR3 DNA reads TGTGCCACCTCGCCCTACCGAACAGGCCTTGAGCAGTTCTTC. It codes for CATSPYRTGLEQFF.

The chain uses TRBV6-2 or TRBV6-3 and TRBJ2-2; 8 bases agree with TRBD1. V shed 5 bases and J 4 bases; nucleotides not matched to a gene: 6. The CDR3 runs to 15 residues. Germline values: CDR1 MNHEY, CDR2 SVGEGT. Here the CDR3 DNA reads TGTGCCAGCAGTCAGGCGACAGGGGTCACCGGGGAGCTGTTTTTT. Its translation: CASSQATGVTGELFF.

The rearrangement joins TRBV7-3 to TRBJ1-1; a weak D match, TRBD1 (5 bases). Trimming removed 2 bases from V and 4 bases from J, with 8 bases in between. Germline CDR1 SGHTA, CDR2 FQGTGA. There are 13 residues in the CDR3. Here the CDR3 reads CASSLQGITEAFF. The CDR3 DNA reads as TGTGCCAGCAGCTTACAGGGTATCACTGAAGCTTTCTTT.

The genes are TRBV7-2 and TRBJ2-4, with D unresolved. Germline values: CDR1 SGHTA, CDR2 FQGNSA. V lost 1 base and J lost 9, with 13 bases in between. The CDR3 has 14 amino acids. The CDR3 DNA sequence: TGTGCCAGCAGCTTAGGGGTAGAGGCCGGCATTCAGTACTTC. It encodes CASSLGVEAGIQYF.

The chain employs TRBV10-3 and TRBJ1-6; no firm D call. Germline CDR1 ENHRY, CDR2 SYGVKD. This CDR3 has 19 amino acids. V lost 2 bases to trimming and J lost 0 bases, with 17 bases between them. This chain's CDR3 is CAISEPPYAGSSYNSPLHF. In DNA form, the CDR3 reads TGTGCCATCAGTGAGCCTCCGTACGCCGGGAGCTCCTATAATTCACCCCTCCACTTT.

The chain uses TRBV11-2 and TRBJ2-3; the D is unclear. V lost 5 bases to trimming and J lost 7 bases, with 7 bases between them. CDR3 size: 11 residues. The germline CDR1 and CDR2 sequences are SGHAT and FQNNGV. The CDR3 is CASSQMNTQYF. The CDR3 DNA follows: TGTGCCAGCAGCCAGATGAATACGCAGTATTTT.

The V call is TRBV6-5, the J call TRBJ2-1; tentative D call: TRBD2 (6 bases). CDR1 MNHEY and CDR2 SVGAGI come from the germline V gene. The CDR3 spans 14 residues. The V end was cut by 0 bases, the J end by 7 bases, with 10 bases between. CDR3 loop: CASSYSSLANEQFF. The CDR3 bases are TGTGCCAGCAGTTACTCGTCACTAGCTAATGAGCAGTTCTTC.

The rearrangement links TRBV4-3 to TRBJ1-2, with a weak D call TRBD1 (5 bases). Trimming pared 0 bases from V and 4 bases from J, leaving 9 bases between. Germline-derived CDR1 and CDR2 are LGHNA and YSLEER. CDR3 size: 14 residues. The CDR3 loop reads CASSQDREVYGYTF. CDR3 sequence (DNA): TGCGCCAGCAGCCAAGACAGGGAGGTCTATGGCTACACCTTC.